One T cell receptor beta chain is described in this entry. What it recognizes is unknown. The data were obtained in a study of human T cells and chemical hapten exposure. Study details: How much TCR each sample yielded varied, mostly because pooled library volumes differed slightly.

TCRdb fed the RACE reads into MiXCR, producing one record per CDR3 protein. The data contain 50,000 to 65,000 distinct CDR3 sequences, approximately 9.9% of them seen just once; the ten biggest clones take up over 15%. Study observations and caveats: DPC sensitization left the count of TCRs above 1 in 1000 unchanged.

Indicated time point: patch test 3, about 24 weeks after DPC sensitization. As to treatment: therapeutic diphenylcyclopropenone sensitization with weekly scalp DPC. Sample donors consisted of patients with alopecia, aged 18 to 70 years, who were suitable for DPC. The germline gives CDR1 KGHSH, CDR2 LQKENI. Trimming stripped 2 bases from V and 0 bases from J, with 10 bases between. CDR3 length equals 16 residues. The sample consisted of whole blood, taken in connection with sensitization to the hapten diphenylcyclopropenone (DPC). This rearrangement joins TRBV18 to TRBJ1-4, with a tentative D call TRBD1 (5 bases). This receptor was taken from a woman in her forties with alopecia areata. Some clones in this sample may be carry-over from other donors' samples. For the CDR3, the DNA is TGTGCCAGCTCACCATCCCGAGGGGCAACTAATGAAAAACTGTTTTTT. Protein: CASSPSRGATNEKLFF.